Here is one T cell receptor (beta chain) with its context. Its antigen remains unidentified. The CDR3 extends over 14 amino acids. The V end was cut by 6 bases, the J end by 7 bases, with 16 bases between. Germline V gene lookup returns CDR1 SGHTA and CDR2 FQGTGA. The TCR cDNA carried a universal primer site and UMIs from 5'RACE template switching. Using its own MiXCR run on the 5' RACE reads, TCRdb lists one record per CDR3 protein. The top ten clones hold roughly 0.5% of a sample with approximately 300,000 distinct CDR3 sequences, about an eighth of them seen once. This entry comes from a study of T cells after yellow fever vaccination. Overall study results and limits: Clones from primary vaccination mostly reappeared after the booster (around 96% CD4, over 85% CD8).

J is TRBJ2-1 and V is TRBV7-3; TRBD1 might be the D (6 bases). The TCR originated in a man younger than 40 who received the YFV17D yellow fever vaccine. The sequencing here drew on CD4+ T cells sorted from PBMCs, taken 45 days after the yellow fever booster vaccination. The CDR3 protein is CASSSTGTSNEQFF. In DNA, the CDR3 is TGTGCCAGCAGTTCGACCGGGACATCGAATGAGCAGTTCTTC.